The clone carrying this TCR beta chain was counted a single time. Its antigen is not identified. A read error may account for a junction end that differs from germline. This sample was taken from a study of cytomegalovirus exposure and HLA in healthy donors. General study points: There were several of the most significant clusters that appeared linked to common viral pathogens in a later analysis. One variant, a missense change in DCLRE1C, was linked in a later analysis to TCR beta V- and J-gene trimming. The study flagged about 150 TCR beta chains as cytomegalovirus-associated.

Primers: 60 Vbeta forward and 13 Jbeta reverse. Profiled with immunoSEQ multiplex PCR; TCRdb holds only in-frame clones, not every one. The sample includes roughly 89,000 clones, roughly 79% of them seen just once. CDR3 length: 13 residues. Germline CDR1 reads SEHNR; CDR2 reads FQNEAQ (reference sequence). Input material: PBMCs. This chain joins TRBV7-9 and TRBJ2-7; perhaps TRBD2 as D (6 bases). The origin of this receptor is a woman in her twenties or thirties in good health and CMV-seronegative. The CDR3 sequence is CAGSWGTSYEQYF. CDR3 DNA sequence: TGTGCCGGCAGCTGGGGGACTTCCTACGAGCAGTACTTC.